The 26 T cell receptor beta chains presented below share a single source sample, sequenced in a study of regulatory T cells in long-lasting Graves disease. Arm-PCR of CDR3 regions and iRepertoire HTBI primers were used to build TCR beta libraries. TCRdb re-called the multiplex PCR reads through MiXCR, storing one row per CDR3 protein. Of more than 300,000 distinct CDR3 sequences listed, roughly 24% are singletons. Time point here: persistent/refractory GD, antithyroid drugs over 5 years with positive TRAb. Isolated PBMC RNA provided the starting material for the TCR library. The input for sequencing was peripheral blood mononuclear cells (PBMCs), taken when the disease was refractory, from a patient treated with antithyroid drugs. These receptor sequences come from a woman in her thirties or forties with Graves disease.

The V and J genes are TRBV7-9 and TRBJ2-7; 7 bases line up with TRBD2. The CDR3 spans 17 residues. With V trimmed by 5 bases and J by 6 bases, 19 bases remained unmatched. Per germline, CDR1 SEHNR and CDR2 FQNEAQ (reference sequence). The CDR3 protein is CASSGIEGLDNAPEQYF. DNA for the CDR3: TGTGCCAGCAGCGGGATTGAAGGACTAGACAACGCACCCGAGCAGTACTTC.

This clonotype appeared a few times. The V and J genes are TRBV6-1 and TRBJ2-7; 7 bases agree with TRBD1. This CDR3 has 16 residues. V gave up 5 bases and J gave up 0 bases; unmatched junction bases: 10. The germline gives CDR1 MNHNS, CDR2 SASEGT. CDR3 nucleotides: TGTGCCAGCAGTACCCGTCGGACAGGTTACTCCTACGAGCAGTACTTC. It encodes CASSTRRTGYSYEQYF.

This clonotype came up many times. The CDR3 region has the DNA TGTGCCAGCAGCTTAGAGTATGATCAGCCCCAGCATTTT. It encodes CASSLEYDQPQHF. This chain connects TRBV13 to TRBJ1-5; D uncertain. Germline V lookup: CDR1 PRHDT, CDR2 FYEKMQ (reference sequence). The CDR3 spans 13 residues. Trimming took 1 base from V and 5 from J, leaving 6 bases between them.

This clonotype was recorded at least ten times. The chain uses TRBV28 and TRBJ1-5; the match to TRBD1 covers 11 bases. This CDR3 is built from 14 residues. V was pared by 3 bases and J by 6 bases, with 1 base of the junction left unmatched. Germline loops: CDR1 MDHEN, CDR2 SYDVKM. The CDR3 spells CASSLGTGGQPQHF. CDR3 in DNA: TGTGCCAGCAGTTTGGGGACAGGGGGTCAGCCCCAGCATTTT.

This clonotype was detected only a few times. This sequence joins TRBV28 and TRBJ1-5, with D uncertain. CDR3 length: 16 residues. V lost 5 bases to trimming and J lost 0 bases, with 14 bases between them. Germline-derived CDR1 and CDR2 are MDHEN and SYDVKM. The CDR3 here is CASSMGSTYSNQPQHF. In DNA, the CDR3 is TGTGCCAGCAGTATGGGAAGTACCTATAGCAATCAGCCCCAGCATTTT.

This clonotype was recorded at least ten times. The rearrangement joins TRBV28 to TRBJ1-5; the match to TRBD1 covers 8 bases. This CDR3 spans 14 amino acids. The J segment lost 7 bases and the V segment lost 8 bases, leaving 10 bases of the junction unmatched. Germline V gives CDR1 MDHEN, CDR2 SYDVKM. Here the CDR3 DNA reads TGTGCCAGCTCGGACAGGGCGGTTTGGCAGCCCCAGCATTTT. It is translated as CASSDRAVWQPQHF. The full variable domain, with the rest looked up from reference TRBV28 and TRBJ1-5, is DVKVTQSSRYLVKRTGEKVFLECVQDMDHENMFWYRQDPGLGLRLIYFSYDVKMKEKGDIPEGYSVSREKKERFSLILESASTNQTSMYLCASSDRAVWQPQHFGDGTRLSIL.

This clonotype was seen only a few times. The J gene is TRBJ2-7, the V gene TRBV7-8; D remains unclear. CDR3 length: 16 amino acids. CDR1 is SGHVS and CDR2 is FQNEAQ in the germline V gene. The V and J ends lost 2 bases and 3 bases respectively, with 17 bases between them. This chain's CDR3 is CASSLSSTLTDYEQYF. The CDR3 DNA follows: TGTGCCAGCAGCTTAAGCTCTACTTTAACCGACTACGAGCAGTACTTC.

This chain links TRBV18 with TRBJ1-4, with D hard to call. Germline CDR1 KGHSH, CDR2 LQKENI. Between the trimmed V and J ends, which lost 5 bases and 8 bases, there was a span of 12 bases. The CDR3 runs 13 residues. The chain's CDR3 is CASSNGSGEKLFF. Here the CDR3 DNA reads TGTGCCAGCTCAAATGGGTCCGGAGAAAAACTGTTTTTT.

The chain uses TRBV6-1 and TRBJ2-3; TRBD2 agrees at 7 bases. The CDR3 has 14 amino acids. Germline V gene sequence: CDR1 MNHNS, CDR2 SASEGT. V shed 6 bases and J 1 base; nucleotides not matched to a gene: 4. CDR3 in DNA: TGTGCCAGCAGCCGGACTAGGGGCACAGATACGCAGTATTTT. Protein sequence: CASSRTRGTDTQYF.

The chain is built from TRBV4-2 and TRBJ2-2, with TRBD2 identical over 9 bases. J gave up 6 bases and V 4 bases, and 12 bases lay outside the gene matches. Germline V CDR1 and CDR2: LGHNA, YNFKEQ. This CDR3 contains 17 residues. As DNA, the CDR3 is TGTGCCAGCAGCCTACGCGTGGCCGGGACTAGCCCCGGGGAGCTGTTTTTT. It codes for CASSLRVAGTSPGELFF.

The gene calls are TRBV2 and TRBJ2-1, with D uncertain. The ends were cut back, 4 bases at V and 6 bases at J, with 13 bases in the middle. The CDR3 has 14 amino acids. The V gene's germline CDR1 is SNHLY and CDR2 FYNNEI. This CDR3 is CASSGLLSVNEQFF. The CDR3 bases are TGTGCCAGCAGTGGCCTCCTTTCAGTCAATGAGCAGTTCTTC. The variable domain in full, completed from reference TRBV2 and TRBJ2-1, reads EPEVTQTPSHQVTQMGQEVILRCVPISNHLYFYWYRQILGQKVEFLVSFYNNEISEKSEIFDDQFSVERPDGSNFTLKIRSTKLEDSAMYFCASSGLLSVNEQFFGPGTRLTVL.

The rearrangement links TRBV6-1 to TRBJ2-3; TRBD1 aligns across 7 bases. The CDR3 runs to 12 residues. V shed 7 bases and J 10 bases; nucleotides not matched to a gene: 8. Germline V gene data show CDR1 as MNHNS and CDR2 as SASEGT. CDR3 region: CASKKTGSAQYF. The CDR3 DNA is TGTGCCAGCAAAAAGACAGGGTCAGCGCAGTATTTT.

For this clonotype: Given the absence of the conserved phenylalanine or tryptophan at the CDR3 end, a read error is likely. The rearrangement links TRBV28 to TRBJ2-2, with D perhaps TRBD2 (5 bases). The V end lost 3 bases, the J end lost 3 bases, and 14 bases lay between the germline ends. The CDR3 is 16 residues long. CDR1 is MDHEN, CDR2 SYDVKM, per germline. The CDR3 coding sequence is TGTGCCAGCAGTTTCCCCCGGGAAGCGGACACCGGGGAGCTGTTTTCT. Its translation: CASSFPREADTGELFS.

This clonotype was picked up a small number of times. The V gene is TRBV20-1, the J gene TRBJ2-7; 9 bases are shared with TRBD1. After removal of 6 bases from V and 3 bases from J, the junction contained 9 bases not matched to a gene. The CDR3 has 14 residues. The germline V gene has CDR1 DFQATT and CDR2 SNEGSKA (reference sequence). The CDR3 region is CSAQTGTGIYEQYF. CDR3 DNA: TGCAGTGCCCAAACCGGGACAGGGATCTACGAGCAGTACTTC.

Many counts were recorded for this clonotype. This chain connects TRBV28 to TRBJ1-4, with 7 positions matching TRBD1. Germline values: CDR1 MDHEN, CDR2 SYDVKM. The CDR3 runs 15 residues. J gave up 8 bases and V 6 bases, and 12 bases lay outside the gene matches. The CDR3 sequence is CASSPQTGRFEKLFF. In nucleotides, the CDR3 is TGTGCCAGCAGCCCCCAGACAGGGAGATTCGAAAAACTGTTTTTT.

This clonotype came up a few times. The rearrangement links TRBV7-9 to TRBJ1-4, with TRBD1 matching over 8 bases. Per the germline V gene, CDR1 is SEHNR and CDR2 is FQNEAQ (reference sequence). The CDR3 consists of 16 residues. V trimming: 4 bases; J trimming: 6 bases; junction bases outside the gene matches: 10. CDR3 sequence (DNA): TGTGCCAGCAGCTCCCACGAGGAGGACAGGGATGAAAAACTGTTTTTT. As protein: CASSSHEEDRDEKLFF. Full variable domain (rest looked up from reference TRBV7-9 and TRBJ1-4): DTGVSQNPRHKITKRGQNVTFRCDPISEHNRLYWYRQTLGQGPEFLTYFQNEAQLEKSRLLSDRFSAERPKGSFSTLEIQRTEQGDSAMYLCASSSHEEDRDEKLFFGSGTQLSVL.

This chain links TRBV7-8 with TRBJ2-3; D may be TRBD1 (5 bases). The V gene's germline CDR1 is SGHVS and CDR2 FQNEAQ. CDR3 size: 15 residues. Trimming cost V 7 bases and J 0 bases, with 14 bases left between them. The CDR3 reads CASKGGHTSTDTQYF. The CDR3 bases are TGTGCCAGCAAGGGCGGACATACTAGCACAGATACGCAGTATTTT.

CDR3 sequence (DNA): TGTGCCGTAAGAGCGGGAGGCACCTACAATGAGCAGTTCTTC. Translating gives CAVRAGGTYNEQFF. The rearrangement uses TRBV10-3 and TRBJ2-1; 9 nucleotides agree with TRBD2. The CDR3 is made up of 14 amino acids. After removal of 11 bases from V and 2 bases from J, the junction contained 7 bases not matched to a gene. Per germline, CDR1 ENHRY and CDR2 SYGVKD.

There are many counts of this clonotype. The chain carries TRBV7-9 and TRBJ2-7, with 11 nucleotides matching TRBD2. Germline CDR1 and CDR2: SEHNR and FQNEAQ (reference sequence). The CDR3 runs 15 residues. The V gene end was trimmed by 5 bases and the J gene end by 0 bases; junction bases not matched to a gene: 3. DNA of the CDR3: TGTGCCAGCAGCGTTGGACTAGCGGGCTCCTACGAGCAGTACTTC. Its translation is CASSVGLAGSYEQYF.

This chain links TRBV9 with TRBJ2-6; D may be TRBD2 (6 bases). Germline V gene data show CDR1 as SGDLS and CDR2 as YYNGEE. Trimming took 3 bases from V and 4 from J, leaving 11 bases between them. The CDR3 loop spans 15 amino acids. The DNA for the CDR3 is TGTGCCAGCAGCGCCCAGGGAGGAGGGGCCAACGTCCTGACTTTC. The encoded protein is CASSAQGGGANVLTF.

This clonotype was picked up many times. V is TRBV5-1 and J is TRBJ1-4; D is possibly TRBD1 (5 bases). V was shortened by 1 base and J by 5 bases, with 12 bases between the two germline ends. Germline V gene sequence: CDR1 SGHRS, CDR2 YFSETQ. This CDR3 is 15 amino acids long. This CDR3 is CASSLSSGSNEKLFF. The CDR3 region has the DNA TGCGCCAGCAGCTTGTCTTCAGGGTCCAATGAAAAACTGTTTTTT.

This chain connects TRBV7-3 to TRBJ1-6, with 8 bases lining up with TRBD1. This CDR3 has 15 amino acids. J gave up 7 bases and V 3 bases, and 5 bases lay outside the gene matches. From germline, CDR1 is SGHTA and CDR2 FQGTGA. The CDR3 region is CASSFGTGPNSPLHF. CDR3 DNA: TGTGCCAGCAGCTTCGGGACAGGACCAAATTCACCCCTCCACTTT.

The J gene is TRBJ1-3, the V gene TRBV29-1; no firm D call. Trimming cost V 4 bases and J 3 bases, with 4 bases left between them. The CDR3 covers 11 residues. Germline values: CDR1 SQVTM, CDR2 ANQGSEA. The CDR3 bases are TGCAGCGTTGCAGTTGGAAACACCATATATTTT. The encoded protein is CSVAVGNTIYF.

CDR3 sequence (DNA): TGCAGTGCTAGAGGGGTGGGGGCATGGAATCAGCCCCAGCATTTT. Its translation: CSARGVGAWNQPQHF. The rearrangement uses TRBV20-1 and TRBJ1-5, with D possibly being TRBD1 (6 bases). The V and J ends lost 1 base and 4 bases respectively, with 14 bases between them. Per germline, CDR1 DFQATT and CDR2 SNEGSKA (reference sequence). This CDR3 comprises 15 residues.

In this sample, this clonotype turned up many times. The V and J genes are TRBV28 and TRBJ2-5; no definite D call. V lost 2 bases, J lost 9 bases, and 19 bases lay in between. The germline V gene encodes CDR1 MDHEN and CDR2 SYDVKM. The CDR3 runs to 15 residues. The CDR3, as DNA: TGTGCCAGCAGTTTAGGGTCCCTCATTACAAGAGCCCAGTACTTC. Its protein product is CASSLGSLITRAQYF.

The chain has TRBV30 and TRBJ2-7; TRBD2 might be the D (5 bases). The CDR3 is 12 residues long. Between the trimmed V and J ends, which lost 4 bases and 3 bases, there was a span of 10 bases. Germline loops: CDR1 GTSNPN, CDR2 SVGIG (reference sequence). The CDR3 protein is CAWKRESYEQYF. CDR3 bases: TGTGCCTGGAAAAGGGAGAGCTACGAGCAGTACTTC.